This T cell receptor beta chain was retrieved from a study of long-term antiretroviral therapy in people with HIV. Overall study results and limits: Dominating the repertoire at all time points were the clones that expanded before ART.

The assay used was immunoSEQ (version v3.0), run at survey level. The target of sequencing was roughly 35,000-50,000 T-cell genomes per sample. TCRdb's copy holds only in-frame clones and misses some; the assay was immunoSEQ multiplex PCR. The table has 15,000 or so clones, 80% to 85% seen once; the top ten hold approximately 15%. The length of the CDR3 is 14 residues. Germline assignment: CDR1 SQVTM and CDR2 ANQGSEA. The V gene end was trimmed by 6 bases and the J gene end by 0 bases; junction bases not matched to a gene: 2. About this clone: Its antigen remains unknown.

This sequence joins TRBV29-1 and TRBJ2-6; 7 bases agree with TRBD2. Source: unsorted PBMCs, taken 1.8 years before starting antiretroviral therapy. This receptor was obtained from a woman aged 40-49 years with HIV. The CDR3, as DNA: TGCAGCGTGCGGACTAGCTCTGGGGCCAACGTCCTGACTTTC. This codes for CSVRTSSGANVLTF.